The T cell receptor (beta chain) described here comes from a study of regulatory T cells in long-lasting Graves disease. Study-wide background: The criterion for persistent Graves' disease was over 5 years of antithyroid drugs with positive TSH receptor antibodies. Findings and caveats of the study: Comparison showed that persistent patients shared more public clonotypes (about 2,800) than new patients (966). Small numbers of samples may have cut accuracy.

The time point is: persistent/refractory GD, antithyroid drugs over 5 years with positive TRAb. With RNA extracted from PBMCs as input, the TCR library was made. The CDR3 is made up of 11 amino acids. Trimming removed 3 bases from V and 6 bases from J, with 8 bases in between. Germline values: CDR1 DFQATT, CDR2 SNEGSKA (reference sequence). This clonotype was seen a few times. Its antigen is undetermined. iRepertoire HTBI primers and Arm-PCR of CDR3 regions built TCR beta libraries. TCRdb fed the multiplex PCR reads into MiXCR, producing one record per CDR3 protein. The sample contains approximately 690,000 distinct CDR3 sequences, about 32% of which appear only once.

The receptor was isolated from a female donor with Graves disease. The source material was peripheral blood mononuclear cells (PBMCs), sampled when the disease was refractory, from a patient treated with antithyroid drugs. The rearrangement uses TRBV20-1 and TRBJ2-5; D is unclear. DNA of the CDR3: TGCAGTGCTAGCAGCGAACAGACCCAGTACTTC. Translation: CSASSEQTQYF.